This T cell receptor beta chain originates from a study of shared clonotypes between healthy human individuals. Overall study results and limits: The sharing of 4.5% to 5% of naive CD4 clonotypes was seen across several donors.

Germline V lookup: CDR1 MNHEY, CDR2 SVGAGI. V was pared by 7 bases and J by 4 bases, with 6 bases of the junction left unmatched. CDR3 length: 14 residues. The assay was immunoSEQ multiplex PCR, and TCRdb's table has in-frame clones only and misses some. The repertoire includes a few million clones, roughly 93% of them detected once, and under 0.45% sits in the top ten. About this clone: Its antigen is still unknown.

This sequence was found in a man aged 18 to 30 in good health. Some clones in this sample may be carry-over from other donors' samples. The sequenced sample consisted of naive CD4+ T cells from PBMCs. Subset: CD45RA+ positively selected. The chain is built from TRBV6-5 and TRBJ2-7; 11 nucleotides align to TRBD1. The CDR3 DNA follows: TGTGCCAGCAAACCCGGGACAGGGGGGTACGAGCAGTACTTC. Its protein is CASKPGTGGYEQYF.